Presented here are 16 T cell receptor beta chains from one specimen sequenced in a study of T cell repertoires in ileal Crohn's disease. This table comes from immunoSEQ multiplex PCR, and its TCRdb copy is limited to in-frame clones, with some not included. This sample has 10,000 to 15,000 clones, with approximately 78% found just once. Regarding time point: neoterminal ileum biopsy at postoperative endoscopy, about 6 months after surgery. Sequenced: ileal tissue. The receptors were sampled from an adult with Crohn's disease.

The V gene is TRBV28, the J gene TRBJ2-7; D gene ambiguous. Trimming stripped 4 bases from V and 2 bases from J, with 12 bases between. Germline loops: CDR1 MDHEN, CDR2 SYDVKM. The CDR3 spans 14 residues. DNA of the CDR3: TGTGCCAGCAGTTCCTATATGACTCCCTACGAGCAGTACTTC. This codes for CASSSYMTPYEQYF.

This clone has just one count. The rearrangement joins TRBV29-1 to TRBJ2-3; TRBD1 matches at 8 bases. After removal of 5 bases from V and 15 bases from J, the junction contained 10 bases not matched to a gene. Germline V CDR1 and CDR2: SQVTM, ANQGSEA. The CDR3 runs 11 residues. The CDR3 protein is CSVWNPGQVYF. In nucleotides, the CDR3 is TGCAGCGTTTGGAACCCGGGACAGGTTTATTTT.

CDR3 region: CASSPGTPGLGRLFF. In DNA, the CDR3 is TGTGCCAGCAGCCCTGGAACTCCAGGGCTAGGCAGACTGTTTTTT. The chain has TRBV28 and TRBJ1-4; D perhaps matches TRBD1 (5 bases). The CDR3 runs 15 residues. Germline values: CDR1 MDHEN, CDR2 SYDVKM. The V end lost 6 bases, the J end lost 13 bases, and 24 bases lay between the germline ends.

This chain joins TRBV7-6 and TRBJ1-2; 11 bases are a match to TRBD1. Germline lookup yields CDR1 SGHVS and CDR2 FNYEAQ. The CDR3 contains 14 residues. V gave up 4 bases and J gave up 7 bases; unmatched junction bases: 5. CDR3 loop: CASSSSGTGGGYTF. In nucleotides, the CDR3 is TGTGCCAGCAGCTCATCCGGGACAGGGGGTGGCTACACCTTC.

The genes are TRBV6-1 and TRBJ2-7; 9 bases match TRBD2. Germline V gene sequence: CDR1 MNHNS, CDR2 SASEGT. V lost 8 bases to trimming and J lost 3 bases; unmatched junction nucleotides: 8. The CDR3 extends over 14 amino acids. CDR3 residues: CASVPGTSIYEQYF. CDR3 in DNA: TGTGCCAGCGTTCCCGGGACTAGCATCTACGAGCAGTACTTC.

The rearrangement links TRBV6-1 to TRBJ1-1; D gene ambiguous. CDR1 and CDR2 (germline): MNHNS, SASEGT. CDR3 length: 13 residues. The germline V and J ends were trimmed by 4 bases and 6 bases, with 12 bases remaining between them. The CDR3 region has the DNA TGTGCCAGCAGTGTATCGGGAAAGGCTGAAGCTTTCTTT. It codes for CASSVSGKAEAFF.

This clone occurred a few times. The chain joins TRBV6-1 to TRBJ1-1; D gene ambiguous. The germline V gene encodes CDR1 MNHNS and CDR2 SASEGT. Deletions cut 0 bases from V and 3 bases from J, with 14 bases between. This CDR3 contains 16 residues. In nucleotides, the CDR3 is TGTGCCAGCAGTGAAGCGGCCGGAGAGCCATACACTGAAGCTTTCTTT. It codes for CASSEAAGEPYTEAFF.

The gene calls are TRBV11-2 and TRBJ1-2; D is unresolved. Germline-derived CDR1 and CDR2 are SGHAT and FQNNGV. V shed 0 bases and J shed 6 bases, with 8 bases lying between them. CDR3 length equals 13 residues. CDR3 DNA sequence: TGTGCCAGCAGCTTAGAGGGAGTAAATGGCTACACCTTC. Its protein is CASSLEGVNGYTF.

The chain combines TRBV28 with TRBJ1-1; 7 positions agree with TRBD1. The CDR3 extends over 14 amino acids. The germline gives CDR1 MDHEN, CDR2 SYDVKM. J was trimmed by 6 bases and V by 5 bases; bases with no gene match: 9. The DNA for the CDR3 is TGTGCCAGCAGTCAACTGAAGGGGGCACCTGAAGCTTTCTTT. This encodes CASSQLKGAPEAFF.

V is TRBV5-1 and J is TRBJ2-1; 11 bases agree with TRBD2. CDR1 SGHRS and CDR2 YFSETQ come from the germline V gene. V lost 6 bases to trimming and J lost 6 bases; unmatched junction nucleotides: 5. CDR3 size: 14 residues. CDR3 bases: TGCGCCAGCACCGAACTAGCGGGGGTCAATGAGCAGTTCTTC. Amino acids: CASTELAGVNEQFF.

The chain employs TRBV19 and TRBJ1-5; D gene uncertain. The V end was cut by 6 bases, the J end by 4 bases, with 7 bases between. Germline CDR1 and CDR2: LNHDA and SQIVND (reference sequence). The CDR3 is 12 residues long. The CDR3 reads CASRYSNQPQHF. Written as DNA, the CDR3 is TGTGCCAGTAGGTACAGTAATCAGCCCCAGCATTTT. Full variable domain (outside the CDR3, taken from reference TRBV19 and TRBJ1-5): DGGITQSPKYLFRKEGQNVTLSCEQNLNHDAMYWYRQDPGQGLRLIYYSQIVNDFQKGDIAEGYSVSREKKESFPLTVTSAQKNPTAFYLCASRYSNQPQHFGDGTRLSIL.

The rearrangement joins TRBV2 to TRBJ1-2, with 9 bases identical to TRBD1. Germline CDR1 reads SNHLY; CDR2 reads FYNNEI. The CDR3 spans 14 residues. Trimming removed 4 bases from V and 8 bases from J; junction bases left unmatched: 8. The CDR3, as DNA: TGTGCCAGCAGTGCTTACAGGGGGCTGGAGGGCTACACCTTC. Translating it yields CASSAYRGLEGYTF.

The gene calls are TRBV4-1 and TRBJ2-4; no clear D gene. The CDR3 is 14 residues long. Trimming cost V 2 bases and J 5 bases, with 10 bases left between them. CDR1 and CDR2 (germline): MGHRA, YSYEKL. The CDR3 DNA is TGCGCCAGCAGCCAACGCGAAACCGAAAACATTCAGTACTTC. Translated: CASSQRETENIQYF.

The chain's CDR3 is CASRNGQGLYGYTF. The CDR3 DNA reads TGTGCCAGCAGGAACGGACAGGGCCTCTATGGCTACACCTTC. J is TRBJ1-2 and V is TRBV6-1; TRBD1 matches 8 bases. The CDR3 totals 14 residues. Looked up from germline, CDR1 is MNHNS and CDR2 is SASEGT. J lost 4 bases, V lost 6 bases, and 7 bases had no gene match.

The rearrangement uses TRBV30 and TRBJ2-7; D is possibly TRBD1 (7 bases). Germline lookup yields CDR1 GTSNPN and CDR2 SVGIG (reference sequence). The CDR3 is made up of 13 amino acids. With 8 bases removed from V and 2 bases from J, the gap between germline ends came to 16 bases. CDR3 bases: TGTGCCGCGGCTCAGGGGGGCCCCTACGAGCAGTACTTC. This sequence encodes CAAAQGGPYEQYF.

The gene calls are TRBV19 and TRBJ1-1, with 8 bases that match TRBD1. V was clipped by 2 bases and J by 2 bases; unmatched bases: 4. The CDR3 contains 15 residues. Germline V CDR1 and CDR2: LNHDA, SQIVND (reference sequence). The CDR3 loop is CASSIRGQGNTEAFF. CDR3 coding DNA: TGTGCCAGTAGTATAAGAGGACAGGGAAACACTGAAGCTTTCTTT.